The 20 T cell receptor beta chains presented below share a single source sample, sequenced in a study of blood T cells in healthy people across ages. Next came a second PCR, run for about 7 to 12 cycles, which used a sample-barcoded 5' primer along with a J-beta primer mix. TCRdb re-analysed the 5' RACE reads in MiXCR, keeping a single row per CDR3 protein. The data contain fewer than 1,000,000 distinct CDR3 sequences, about 42% of them singletons. Specimen: blood. These receptors were collected from a man aged 60 to 75 in good health.

This clonotype was detected a few times. The genes are TRBV5-1 and TRBJ2-3; tentatively, D is TRBD2 (7 bases). The V end was cut by 6 bases, the J end by 4 bases, with 18 bases between. CDR1 is SGHRS, CDR2 YFSETQ, per germline. This CDR3 contains 15 residues. As DNA, the CDR3 is TGCGCCAGCACGATTGGGGGGGGCACAGCAGATACGCAGTATTTT. Residues: CASTIGGGTADTQYF.

Ten or more counts support this clonotype. V and J are TRBV29-1 and TRBJ2-5, with D tentatively TRBD2 (5 bases). The CDR3 covers 12 residues. V was clipped by 3 bases and J by 4 bases, with 9 bases between them. The germline CDR1 and CDR2 sequences are SQVTM and ANQGSEA. The CDR3 region has the DNA TGCAGCGTTGAGGGCGGGCTAGAGACCCAGTACTTC. This sequence encodes CSVEGGLETQYF.

This clonotype was observed a single time. A much larger clone lies a single base off, so this may be a read error. The chain recombines TRBV7-2 with TRBJ2-4, with D unclear. The end of the DNA aligns better with TRBJ2-5, so the J call may be wrong. This CDR3 spans 14 amino acids. CDR1 and CDR2 from the germline V gene are SGHTA and FQGNSA. CDR3 in amino acids: CASSADNHQETQYF. The CDR3 DNA follows: TGTGCCAGCAGCGCAGACAATCACCAAGAGACCCAGTACTTC.

In the case of this clonotype: The junction shows a germline mismatch at one end, possibly a read error. V is TRBV7-6 and J is TRBJ2-5; D is ambiguous. Germline V lookup: CDR1 SGHVS, CDR2 FNYEAQ. The length of the CDR3 is 15 residues. The CDR3 sequence: CVSSLSLPASETQYF. CDR3 in DNA: TGTGTCAGCAGCCTTAGTCTTCCAGCGTCGGAGACCCAGTACTTC.

This clonotype was found many times. The CDR3 region is CASSPGTYYGYTF. The CDR3 nucleotides read TGTGCCAGCAGCCCCGGGACCTACTATGGCTACACCTTC. V and J are TRBV7-2 and TRBJ1-2, with a weak D call TRBD1 (5 bases). Germline lookup yields CDR1 SGHTA and CDR2 FQGNSA. Trimming removed 5 bases from V and 3 bases from J, with 10 bases in between. This CDR3 has 13 amino acids.

The V and J genes are TRBV6-4 and TRBJ1-1; D is unclear. V was cut by 7 bases and J by 5 bases, with 17 bases left in between. The CDR3 has 14 amino acids. CDR1 MRHNA and CDR2 SNTAGT come from the germline V gene. CDR3 coding DNA: TGTGCCAGCAAAGGCCAGGATACTTGGACTGAAGCTTTCTTT. This encodes CASKGQDTWTEAFF.

This sequence joins TRBV28 and TRBJ2-3, with D possibly being TRBD1 or TRBD2 (6 bases each). Germline loops: CDR1 MDHEN, CDR2 SYDVKM. Trimming took off 7 bases at V and 3 bases at J, with 14 bases between the two ends. CDR3 length: 14 amino acids. In DNA form, the CDR3 reads TGTGCCAGCACCACGACAGGAGGGACAGATACGCAGTATTTT. The encoded protein is CASTTTGGTDTQYF.

The chain combines TRBV5-1 with TRBJ1-1; 10 nucleotides match TRBD1. Germline V lookup: CDR1 SGHRS, CDR2 YFSETQ. This CDR3 has 15 amino acids. The J segment lost 6 bases and the V segment lost 3 bases, leaving 8 bases of the junction unmatched. CDR3 sequence: CASSSKTGGISEAFF. The CDR3 bases are TGCGCCAGCAGCTCCAAGACAGGGGGCATTTCTGAAGCTTTCTTT.

This clonotype has only a few counts. V is TRBV12-3 or TRBV12-4 and J is TRBJ1-3; D gene uncertain. The CDR3 runs to 13 residues. V lost 9 bases and J 0 bases, leaving 9 bases between the germline ends. CDR3 nucleotide sequence: TGTGCCAGTAGAAAGAGCTCTGGAAACACCATATATTTT. Residues: CASRKSSGNTIYF.

The chain links TRBV25-1 to TRBJ2-7; D is ambiguous. Germline loops: CDR1 MGHDK, CDR2 SYGVNS. V lost 7 bases, J lost 3 bases, and 13 bases lay in between. This CDR3 contains 13 residues. The CDR3 loop reads CASIPHMGYEQYF. DNA of the CDR3: TGTGCCAGCATCCCCCACATGGGCTACGAGCAGTACTTC.

V and J are TRBV29-1 and TRBJ1-2; 7 bases are shared with TRBD1. Per the germline V gene, CDR1 is SQVTM and CDR2 is ANQGSEA. This CDR3 has 11 amino acids. The CDR3 loop reads CSGWGQYGYTF. CDR3 in DNA: TGCAGTGGATGGGGACAGTATGGCTACACCTTC. The variable domain in full, completed from reference TRBV29-1 and TRBJ1-2, reads SAVISQKPSRDICQRGTSLTIQCQVDSQVTMMFWYRQQPGQSLTLIATANQGSEATYESGFVIDKFPISRPNLTFSTLTVSNMSPEDSSIYLCSGWGQYGYTFGSGTRLTVV.

The CDR3 DNA reads as TGCGCCAGCAGCCCCGGGGACAGGAGCTACGAGCAGTACTTC. Its translation: CASSPGDRSYEQYF. The chain joins TRBV5-1 to TRBJ2-4; TRBD1 matches at 8 bases. Judging by the DNA end, TRBJ2-7 fits better; the J call may be wrong. Germline V gives CDR1 SGHRS, CDR2 YFSETQ. This CDR3 contains 14 residues.

The V gene is TRBV4-3, the J gene TRBJ1-3; D gene uncertain. Trimming left V 5 bases short and J 0 bases short, with 14 bases between. The CDR3 is 16 residues long. CDR1 is LGHNA and CDR2 is YSLEER in the germline V gene. CDR3 loop: CASSSGPRHSGNTIYF. In nucleotides, the CDR3 is TGCGCCAGCAGCTCTGGACCGCGCCACTCTGGAAACACCATATATTTT.

This clonotype was observed a few times. This sequence joins TRBV28 and TRBJ1-6; 8 bases fit TRBD1. The CDR3 is 15 amino acids. CDR1 is MDHEN and CDR2 is SYDVKM in the germline V gene. V trimming: 5 bases; J trimming: 9 bases; junction bases outside the gene matches: 9. The CDR3 DNA sequence: TGTGCCAGCAGTCCCCGACAGGGGCTGGTTTCACCCCTCCACTTT. This encodes CASSPRQGLVSPLHF.

This clonotype was found a few times. V is TRBV20-1 and J is TRBJ2-7; the D is unclear. Germline V gene data show CDR1 as DFQATT and CDR2 as SNEGSKA (reference sequence). Trimming took 0 bases from V and 3 from J, leaving 15 bases between them. There are 15 residues in the CDR3. The CDR3 protein is CSARDFETSDYEQYF. The CDR3 DNA reads as TGCAGTGCTAGAGACTTCGAAACGTCGGACTACGAGCAGTACTTC.

The gene calls are TRBV27 and TRBJ2-2; TRBD2 is a possible D gene (6 bases). The CDR3 length is 13 residues. Germline V CDR1 and CDR2: MNHEY, SMNVEV (reference sequence). The germline V and J ends were trimmed by 8 bases and 7 bases, with 14 bases remaining between them. The CDR3 sequence is CASSSAEGGELFF. As DNA, the CDR3 is TGTGCCAGCTCTAGCGCCGAAGGCGGGGAGCTGTTTTTT.

This clonotype was picked up a small number of times. The genes are TRBV4-1 and TRBJ1-4, with D uncertain. Between the trimmed V and J ends, which lost 5 bases and 0 bases, there was a span of 7 bases. Germline assignment: CDR1 MGHRA and CDR2 YSYEKL. The CDR3 has 14 amino acids. This CDR3 reads CASSAYTTNEKLFF. The CDR3 region has the DNA TGCGCCAGCAGCGCCTATACAACTAATGAAAAACTGTTTTTT.

This clonotype was picked up a small number of times. This chain joins TRBV4-1 and TRBJ1-3, with D perhaps matching TRBD1 (6 bases). Trimming stripped 0 bases from V and 3 bases from J, with 21 bases between. Germline CDR1 is MGHRA and CDR2 is YSYEKL. CDR3 length equals 19 residues. CDR3 residues: CASSQDGRTIAGDGNTIYF. CDR3 DNA sequence: TGCGCCAGCAGCCAAGATGGTCGGACTATAGCAGGGGATGGAAACACCATATATTTT.

The V and J genes are TRBV6-2 or TRBV6-3 and TRBJ2-7; the D gene is possibly TRBD1 (6 bases). CDR3 length: 14 residues. Germline V gene lookup returns CDR1 MNHEY and CDR2 SVGEGT. V was clipped by 4 bases and J by 2 bases, with 12 bases between them. The CDR3 bases are TGTGCCAGCAGTTTCGGACGGACAGCCTACGAGCAGTACTTC. This translates into CASSFGRTAYEQYF.

The chain employs TRBV5-1 and TRBJ2-2, with D possibly being TRBD2 (5 bases). The CDR3 loop spans 16 amino acids. V dropped 0 bases and J dropped 6 bases, with 15 bases sitting between them. Germline V gives CDR1 SGHRS, CDR2 YFSETQ. The CDR3 reads CASSLVGGGNAGELFF. CDR3 nucleotide sequence: TGCGCCAGCAGCTTGGTCGGCGGAGGTAACGCCGGGGAGCTGTTTTTT.